This TCR beta chain was found in a study of T-cell reconstitution after alpha-beta-depleted transplantation in children. Points from the study as a whole: Surviving recipient T cells and thymic progenitors underlay high day-60 TCRbeta diversity in some patients. From newly produced T cells came most of the T-cell counts and diversity one year after transplant. By about two months after transplant, alpha-beta T cells reportedly arose from several hundred graft clones that had expanded.

V lost 3 bases and J 0 bases, leaving 8 bases between the germline ends. The germline V gene has CDR1 SQVTM and CDR2 ANQGSEA. There are 13 residues in the CDR3. Unique molecular identifiers were incorporated when the TCRbeta library was constructed. TCRdb fed the PCR reads into MiXCR, producing one record per CDR3 protein. This sample has 65,000 to 75,000 distinct CDR3 sequences; roughly 4.9% occur once, and the top ten carry approximately 19%. This clonotype was counted ten times or more. The antigen remains undetermined. This chain links TRBV29-1 with TRBJ2-5; D remains ambiguous. Sequences were derived from PBMCs, mostly from graft donor cells, sampled 180 days after TCRalphabeta/CD19-depleted stem cell transplant. This TCR was recovered from a boy younger than two who had a stem cell transplant for acute myeloid leukemia, so the T cells may come from the graft donor. In DNA, the CDR3 is TGCAGCGTTGAGGCCGAAAACCAAGAGACCCAGTACTTC. This encodes CSVEAENQETQYF.